The clone carrying this T cell receptor beta chain was picked up many times. Its antigen is still unknown. These data belong to a study of T cells in Graves' hyperthyroidism and ophthalmopathy. CDR3 length: 13 amino acids. Germline-derived CDR1 and CDR2 are KGHSH and LQKENI. V lost 8 bases, J lost 3 bases, and 13 bases lay in between. Every diagnosis used clinical symptoms, serum thyroxine and TRAb, thyroid ultrasound and orbital computed tomography. Fresh peripheral blood, 7.5 to 10 ml, was the source of the PBMCs. TCR beta CDR3 region amplification was performed from RNA transcripts. The HTBI primer set was used in a first-round RT-PCR of the TCR CDR3. Each CDR3 protein is one row after TCRdb ran MiXCR on the multiplex PCR reads. The table records hundreds of thousands of distinct CDR3 sequences, approximately 14% of them present only once. Study-wide points: Appearing also in blood were most of the thyroid clonotypes expanded above 0.001.

The sequenced sample was blood. This clonotype originated in a middle-aged woman with Graves' ophthalmopathy. V is TRBV18 and J is TRBJ1-1, with D tentatively TRBD1 (5 bases). This CDR3 reads CASSPLGDTEAFF. CDR3 bases: TGTGCCAGCAGCCCCTTAGGGGACACTGAAGCTTTCTTT.